These 3 T cell receptor beta chains originate from one sample sequenced in a study of Graves' ophthalmopathy and Graves' hyperthyroidism. Scientists amplified the TCR beta CDR3 regions from RNA transcripts. An opening RT-PCR round employed HTBI primers and preceded a second-round multiplex PCR. In TCRdb, the multiplex PCR reads were re-called with MiXCR into one record per CDR3 protein. The repertoire holds roughly 400,000 distinct CDR3 sequences, with 15% as singletons. The sequenced sample was peripheral blood. These receptors originate from a woman under 30 with stable Graves' hyperthyroidism.

This clonotype was detected many times. This rearrangement joins TRBV20-1 to TRBJ1-1; D remains ambiguous. Per the germline V gene, CDR1 is DFQATT and CDR2 is SNEGSKA (reference sequence). This CDR3 has 14 amino acids. V was trimmed by 4 bases and J by 2 bases, leaving 14 bases between them. CDR3 nucleotides: TGCAGTGCTAAAAGAACAGCGGTAAACACTGAAGCTTTCTTT. This translates into CSAKRTAVNTEAFF.

This clonotype was seen repeatedly, ten times or more. V is TRBV5-1 and J is TRBJ1-2, with TRBD1 as a possible D gene (5 bases). Germline CDR1 and CDR2: SGHRS and YFSETQ. This CDR3 contains 13 residues. V was pared by 3 bases and J by 6 bases, with 12 bases between. As DNA, the CDR3 is TGCGCCAGCAGCTCCGCGGGGGGTGATGGCTACACCTTC. Its translation is CASSSAGGDGYTF.

This clonotype was seen many times. This chain joins TRBV2 and TRBJ1-2, with 10 bases identical to TRBD1. With 6 bases clipped from V and 6 bases from J, the junction kept 7 bases outside the gene matches. Germline V gives CDR1 SNHLY, CDR2 FYNNEI. This CDR3 has 14 residues. The CDR3 is CASSQGTGEDGYTF. The DNA for the CDR3 is TGTGCCAGCAGCCAGGGGACAGGGGAGGATGGCTACACCTTC.